These 13 T cell receptor beta chains originate from one sample sequenced in a study of T-cell reconstitution after alpha-beta-depleted transplantation in children. Unique molecular identifiers were built into the TCRbeta library. TCRdb re-analysed the PCR reads in MiXCR, keeping a single row per CDR3 protein. The table lists roughly 340,000 distinct CDR3 sequences, 15% to 20% of them singletons, with about 41% in the top ten. The sample here was PBMCs, mostly from graft donor cells, taken 360 days after TCRalphabeta/CD19-depleted stem cell transplant. These TCRs come from a male patient between 2 and 15 years old who had a stem cell transplant for acute lymphoblastic leukemia, so the T cells may come from the graft donor.

This clonotype was seen more than once but under ten times. The rearrangement uses TRBV12-3 or TRBV12-4 and TRBJ2-7, with no clear D. The CDR3 has 15 residues. The germline V and J ends were trimmed by 8 bases and 4 bases, with 21 bases remaining between them. CDR3 nucleotides: TGTGCCAGCCCCTTACACCCGATAACGTGTTACGAGCAGTACTTC. It yields the protein CASPLHPITCYEQYF.

This clonotype was seen more than once but under ten times. This chain joins TRBV12-3 or TRBV12-4 and TRBJ2-7; D unclear. The CDR3 contains 12 residues. The CDR3 protein is CACGRSTYEQYF. The CDR3 region has the DNA TGTGCGTGTGGCAGGAGTACCTACGAGCAGTACTTC.

This sequence joins TRBV7-9 and TRBJ2-1, with 9 bases identical to TRBD2. This CDR3 spans 15 amino acids. With 4 bases clipped from V and 4 bases from J, the junction kept 5 bases outside the gene matches. Germline V gives CDR1 SEHNR, CDR2 FQNEAQ (reference sequence). CDR3 sequence reads: CASSYRLADYNEQFF. The DNA of the CDR3 is TGTGCCAGCAGCTACAGACTAGCGGATTACAATGAGCAGTTCTTC.

This clonotype has a handful of counts. This chain uses TRBV3-1 with TRBJ2-3, with a tentative D call TRBD2 (5 bases). The CDR3 spans 17 residues. Per germline, CDR1 LGHDT and CDR2 YNNKEL (reference sequence). Trimming stripped 4 bases from V and 0 bases from J, with 17 bases between. This CDR3 is CASSLVRTFTSTDTQYF. CDR3 nucleotide sequence: TGTGCCAGCAGCCTCGTCCGGACTTTTACTAGCACAGATACGCAGTATTTT.

This clonotype has just a few counts. V is TRBV5-1 and J is TRBJ2-1; D is ambiguous. The germline V and J ends were trimmed by 1 base and 9 bases, with 11 bases remaining between them. Germline CDR1 and CDR2: SGHRS and YFSETQ. This CDR3 comprises 13 residues. Here the CDR3 DNA reads TGCGCCAGCAGCTTGCCCGCCCTCGGTGAGCAGTTCTTC. Its protein product is CASSLPALGEQFF. Looking up the rest from reference TRBV5-1 and TRBJ2-1 gives the full variable domain: KAGVTQTPRYLIKTRGQQVTLSCSPISGHRSVSWYQQTPGQGLQFLFEYFSETQRNKGNFPGRFSGRQFSNSRSEMNVSTLELGDSALYLCASSLPALGEQFFGPGTRLTVL.

This clonotype was seen more than once but under ten times. The chain is built from TRBV7-2 and TRBJ1-2; D is unclear. The CDR3 runs to 13 residues. Trimming removed 2 bases from V and 6 bases from J, with 10 bases in between. The germline CDR1 and CDR2 sequences are SGHTA and FQGNSA. The CDR3 loop reads CASSLPGIDGYTF. CDR3 bases: TGTGCCAGCAGCTTACCGGGGATCGATGGCTACACCTTC.

The chain employs TRBV28 and TRBJ2-5; 12 nucleotides line up with TRBD2. With 2 bases clipped from V and 3 bases from J, the junction kept 10 bases outside the gene matches. Germline lookup yields CDR1 MDHEN and CDR2 SYDVKM. The CDR3 is 18 residues long. In nucleotides, the CDR3 is TGTGCCAGCAGTTTAGTCAGAACCAGACTAGCGGGAGAAGAGACCCAGTACTTC. Encoded protein: CASSLVRTRLAGEETQYF.

The V call is TRBV11-1, the J call TRBJ2-1; a weak D match, TRBD2 (9 bases). From germline, CDR1 is SGHAT and CDR2 FQDESV (reference sequence). The CDR3 loop spans 22 amino acids. V lost 0 bases and J lost 2, with 29 bases in between. CDR3 in amino acids: CASSLARGQDLVPSGTYNEQFF. The DNA for the CDR3 is TGTGCCAGCAGCTTAGCGCGGGGACAGGACCTAGTCCCTAGCGGGACCTACAATGAGCAGTTCTTC. The full variable domain, in which reference TRBV11-1 and TRBJ2-1 provide the parts outside the CDR3, is EAEVAQSPRYKITEKSQAVAFWCDPISGHATLYWYRQILGQGPELLVQFQDESVVDDSQLPKDRFSAERLKGVDSTLKIQPAELGDSAMYLCASSLARGQDLVPSGTYNEQFFGPGTRLTVL.

The chain recombines TRBV20-1 with TRBJ2-1, with no clear D. Germline V lookup: CDR1 DFQATT, CDR2 SNEGSKA (reference sequence). The CDR3 runs to 12 residues. V lost 0 bases and J 8 bases, leaving 8 bases between the germline ends. The CDR3 DNA is TGCAGTGCTAGAGATCATAACGATGAGCAGTTCTTC. Translation: CSARDHNDEQFF.

This clonotype showed up just a few times. This chain joins TRBV25-1 and TRBJ1-4; D is uncertain. V was clipped by 9 bases and J by 8 bases, with 16 bases between them. This CDR3 has 13 amino acids. Germline CDR1 is MGHDK and CDR2 is SYGVNS. The DNA for the CDR3 is TGTGCCAGTCCCAGACCGGTAGGAGAAAAACTGTTTTTT. Its protein is CASPRPVGEKLFF.

A few counts support this clonotype. The V and J genes are TRBV28 and TRBJ2-7; tentatively, D is TRBD1 (6 bases). The CDR3 is 16 residues long. CDR1 and CDR2 from the germline V gene are MDHEN and SYDVKM. The V gene lost 4 bases and the J gene lost 1 base, with 17 bases spanning the gap. DNA for the CDR3: TGTGCCAGCAGTTACCCTTGGGACACCCCTTCCTACGAGCAGTACTTC. Amino acids: CASSYPWDTPSYEQYF. Combining the CDR3 with reference TRBV28 and TRBJ2-7 gives the whole variable domain DVKVTQSSRYLVKRTGEKVFLECVQDMDHENMFWYRQDPGLGLRLIYFSYDVKMKEKGDIPEGYSVSREKKERFSLILESASTNQTSMYLCASSYPWDTPSYEQYFGPGTRLTVT.

This clonotype was seen at least ten times. The gene calls are TRBV12-3 or TRBV12-4 and TRBJ2-7; 8 bases agree with TRBD2. Losses at the gene ends were 5 bases for V and 4 bases for J; bases not matched to a gene: 1. CDR3 length: 12 residues. The CDR3 bases are TGTGCCAGCAGTCGCGGGGGGTACGAGCAGTACTTC. This translates into CASSRGGYEQYF.

This clonotype was recorded many times. The chain carries TRBV18 and TRBJ1-4; D not resolved. The CDR3 length is 13 residues. CDR1 and CDR2 (germline): KGHSH, LQKENI. Trimming shortened V by 1 base and J by 5 bases, and 5 bases separated the two germline ends. The CDR3 protein is CASSPLVNEKLFF. The CDR3 DNA reads TGTGCCAGCTCACCACTAGTAAATGAAAAACTGTTTTTT.